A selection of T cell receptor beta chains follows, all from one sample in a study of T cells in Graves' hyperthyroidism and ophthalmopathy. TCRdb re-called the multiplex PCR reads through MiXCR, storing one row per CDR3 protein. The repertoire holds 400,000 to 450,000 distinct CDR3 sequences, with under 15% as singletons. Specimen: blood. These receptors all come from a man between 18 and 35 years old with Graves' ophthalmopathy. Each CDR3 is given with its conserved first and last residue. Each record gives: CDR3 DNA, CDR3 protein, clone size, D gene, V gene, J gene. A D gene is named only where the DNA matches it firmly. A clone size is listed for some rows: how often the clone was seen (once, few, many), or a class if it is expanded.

TGCGCCAGCAGTTGGGGGGGGAACACTGAAGCTTTCTTT	CASSWGGNTEAFF	many	.	TRBV27	TRBJ1-1
TGTGCCAGCAGCTTGGCGGGCACAAGCAATCAGCCCCAGCATTTT	CASSLAGTSNQPQHF	many	.	TRBV5-8	TRBJ1-5
TGTGCCAGCTCCACTTACCGGACTAGCGGGAGGGCTGATACGCAGTATTTT	CASSTYRTSGRADTQYF	.	TRBD2	TRBV7-9	TRBJ2-3
TGTGCCAGCACCGGACAGGGGGCCTCCTACGAGCAGTACTTC	CASTGQGASYEQYF	.	TRBD1	TRBV6-1	TRBJ2-7
TGCAGTGCCATGGGGGCGACCAATCAGCCCCAGCATTTT	CSAMGATNQPQHF	many	.	TRBV20-1	TRBJ1-5
TGCAGTGCTAGAGATTATCGGACCTCTCGGTACATTCGCGAGAAGGAGGGCTCCTACAATGAGCAGTTCTTC	CSARDYRTSRYIREKEGSYNEQFF	once	.	TRBV20-1	TRBJ2-1
TGCAGTGCTAGACCCCCAGGGGGCCCCTTCTCTGGAAACATCATATATTTT	CSARPPGGPFSGNIIYF	.	TRBD1	TRBV20-1	TRBJ1-3
TGCGCCAGCAGCCATTCTCAGGCCGGTAGGGCCTTTTACGAGCAGTACTTC	CASSHSQAGRAFYEQYF	few	.	TRBV4-1	TRBJ2-7
TGTGCCACCAGCGACCGACTAGCGGGAGTTATCTATGAGCAGTTCTTC	CATSDRLAGVIYEQFF	many	TRBD2	TRBV15	TRBJ2-1
TGTGCCATCGGCACAGGGGACCTCTACAATGAGCAGTTCTTC	CAIGTGDLYNEQFF	many	TRBD1	TRBV10-3	TRBJ2-1
TGCAGCGTTGAAGGGGCTGGTGGTTACGAGCAGTACTTC	CSVEGAGGYEQYF	many	.	TRBV29-1	TRBJ2-7
TGTGCCAGCAGCCGAAGGGACGGAGTTAATCAGCCCCAGCATTTT	CASSRRDGVNQPQHF	few	.	TRBV7-2	TRBJ1-5
TGTGCCGCCGGGGGGTCAGCTAGCAATCAGCCCCAGCATTTT	CAAGGSASNQPQHF	many	.	TRBV6-1	TRBJ1-5
TGCGCCAGCAGTGATGATGGCCTAGCGGGAGTATATACCGGGGAGCTGTTTTTT	CASSDDGLAGVYTGELFF	.	TRBD2	TRBV10-1	TRBJ2-2
TGCAGCGTCATTCCTAGGACAGGCAACTATGGCTACACCTTC	CSVIPRTGNYGYTF	few	TRBD1	TRBV29-1	TRBJ1-2
TGTGCCAGCAGTTCGCTTCCCAGGAGCAAAGAGACCCAGTACTTC	CASSSLPRSKETQYF	.	.	TRBV6-5	TRBJ2-5
TGCAGTGCTGCCCCTGACAGGGACCAAGAGACCCAGTACTTC	CSAAPDRDQETQYF	few	TRBD1	TRBV20-1	TRBJ2-5
TGCGCCAGCAGCGCCGGACAGGGGTATAATTCACCCCTCCACTTT	CASSAGQGYNSPLHF	.	TRBD1	TRBV5-1	TRBJ1-6
TGCGCCAGCAGCTCGGACAGGGAGAGAAATGAGCAGTTCTTC	CASSSDRERNEQFF	many	TRBD1	TRBV5-1	TRBJ2-1
TGCGCCAGCAGGGACAGGAGAATCTGGAACACTGAAGCTTTCTTT	CASRDRRIWNTEAFF	many	TRBD1	TRBV5-1	TRBJ1-1
TGCGCCAGCAGCCAAGAAGGGGGCTGGCAGCCCCAGCATTTT	CASSQEGGWQPQHF	many	TRBD1	TRBV4-1	TRBJ1-5
TGTGCCAGCAGTGAAAATCGCTACCAGCAGTACTTC	CASSENRYQQYF	.	.	TRBV6-1	TRBJ2-7
TGCAGTGCTAGTGGGGTGGCGGGCACAGATACGCAGTATTTT	CSASGVAGTDTQYF	many	.	TRBV20-1	TRBJ2-3
TGCAGTGCTCTAGACCTCCTAGATAGCTCCTACGAGCAGTACTTC	CSALDLLDSSYEQYF	many	.	TRBV20-1	TRBJ2-7
TGCGCCAGCAGCCCCGGACAGATAGTGAACACTGAAGCTTTCTTT	CASSPGQIVNTEAFF	many	.	TRBV5-1	TRBJ1-1
TGCAGCGTTGTTCTAGCGGACACCGGGGAGCTGTTTTTT	CSVVLADTGELFF	many	TRBD2	TRBV29-1	TRBJ2-2
TGTGCCAGCAGCGCGACAGTTCCTTCCTCTGGAAACACCATATATTTT	CASSATVPSSGNTIYF	many	.	TRBV3-1	TRBJ1-3
TGTGCCAGCAGCCAAGAGGGTGGGGGGGCCACCGGGGAGCTGTTTTTT	CASSQEGGGATGELFF	few	.	TRBV4-2	TRBJ2-2
TGTGCCAGCAGCCGGGACGGCTTTTCCCTTAGTGCTGCCTTCACAGATACGCAGTATTTT	CASSRDGFSLSAAFTDTQYF	many	.	TRBV6-1	TRBJ2-3
TGTGCCAGCAGTTACTCGGGGGGTGTACCTTCACCCCTCCACTTT	CASSYSGGVPSPLHF	few	.	TRBV6-5	TRBJ1-6
TGCGCCAGCAGCTCTAGCCCCCGGACTATAGGTGAGCAGTTCTTC	CASSSSPRTIGEQFF	many	.	TRBV5-1	TRBJ2-1
TGTGCCAGCAGCCCAGACACCTGGCAGCCCCAGCATTTT	CASSPDTWQPQHF	many	.	TRBV7-9	TRBJ1-5
TGCGCCAGCAGCTTCGGGACTTCGAACACCGGGGAGCTGTTTTTT	CASSFGTSNTGELFF	few	.	TRBV5-1	TRBJ2-2
TGCAGTGCTAGAGAGGAGACCCAGCACTTC	CSAREETQHF	few	.	TRBV20-1	TRBJ2-5
TGCAGCGTTGGTGACTGGACTTCTAATGAAAAACTGTTTTTT	CSVGDWTSNEKLFF	many	.	TRBV29-1	TRBJ1-4
TGTGCCAGCCCCGACCCCGACAACCCCTACAATGAGCAGTTCTTC	CASPDPDNPYNEQFF	many	.	TRBV2	TRBJ2-1
TGTGCCTGGAGTCAACAGGGGGATTCACCCCTCCACTTT	CAWSQQGDSPLHF	many	TRBD1	TRBV30	TRBJ1-6
TGTGCCACTATACCCACCGGGGAGCTGTTTTTT	CATIPTGELFF	few	.	TRBV7-9	TRBJ2-2
TGCGCCAGCAAGGAGGGACAGCACACAGATACGCAGTATTTT	CASKEGQHTDTQYF	many	.	TRBV5-1	TRBJ2-3
TGTGCCAGCTCACAGGGAGATAATCAGCCCCAGCATTTT	CASSQGDNQPQHF	.	.	TRBV18	TRBJ1-5
TGTGCCAGCAGCTTAGACCGGACCAACCCGAATGAGCAGTTCTTC	CASSLDRTNPNEQFF	.	.	TRBV11-2	TRBJ2-1
TGTGCCAGCAGTTTATTCGGGGGAGGGAGTGAGCAGTTCTTC	CASSLFGGGSEQFF	many	TRBD2	TRBV27	TRBJ2-1
TGTGCCAGCAGCACCACAGCGGGGGTAACTTTCTTT	CASSTTAGVTFF	.	.	TRBV27	TRBJ1-1
TGCAGCGTTGACCAGGGGGCGTCTTATGGCTACACCTTC	CSVDQGASYGYTF	many	TRBD1	TRBV29-1	TRBJ1-2
TGTGCCACCAGCAGAGTGGTAACTAGCACAGATACGCAGTATTTT	CATSRVVTSTDTQYF	few	.	TRBV15	TRBJ2-3
TGCAGTGCTAGAGGGAATAACGGGGGCCTCGCCTACGAGCAGTACTTC	CSARGNNGGLAYEQYF	many	.	TRBV20-1	TRBJ2-7
TGTGCCACCAGCTACACCCAGGGTCCTACAGAGACCCAGTACTTC	CATSYTQGPTETQYF	few	.	TRBV15	TRBJ2-5
TGTGCCAGCAGATCTAGCGGGAGCTCCTACGAGCAGTACTTC	CASRSSGSSYEQYF	many	TRBD2	TRBV28	TRBJ2-7
TGTGCCAGCAGTCCACAGGGGGGTGGCACTGAAGCTTTCTTT	CASSPQGGGTEAFF	.	TRBD1	TRBV25-1	TRBJ1-1
TGCGCCAGCAGGATGACTAGCGGGTACAATGAGCAGTTCTTC	CASRMTSGYNEQFF	.	TRBD2	TRBV10-2	TRBJ2-1
TGTGCCAGCAGTTTTGGGACAGACGAAGCACACAATAATTCACCCCTCCACTTT	CASSFGTDEAHNNSPLHF	.	TRBD1	TRBV6-1	TRBJ1-6
TGTGCCAGCAGTTACCCCGGTGGGGGCTACACCTTC	CASSYPGGGYTF	.	.	TRBV6-5	TRBJ1-2
TGTGCCAGCAGCTTACAAACTAGCGGGACGGCCGGGGAGCTGTTTTTT	CASSLQTSGTAGELFF	few	TRBD2	TRBV11-2	TRBJ2-2
TGTGCCAGCAGCCGTGAAGGGAATGAGCAGTTCTTC	CASSREGNEQFF	many	.	TRBV11-2	TRBJ2-1
TGCAGCGTTGTTCTGCCCACCGGGGAGCTGTTTTTT	CSVVLPTGELFF	few	.	TRBV29-1	TRBJ2-2
TGCGCCAGCAGGCCCCGGGGGGACGCCGGGGAGCTGTTTTTT	CASRPRGDAGELFF	once	TRBD2	TRBV5-1	TRBJ2-2
TGCGCCAGCAGCTTGGGGGACAGGGCTACCGGGGAGCTGTTTTTT	CASSLGDRATGELFF	few	TRBD1	TRBV5-1	TRBJ2-2
TGCAGTGTTATTGCCGGATACTACAATGAGCAGTTCTTC	CSVIAGYYNEQFF	many	.	TRBV20-1	TRBJ2-1
TGCAGTGCTAGAGATCCCGGGACACCGGGAACCGAGCAGTACTTC	CSARDPGTPGTEQYF	many	.	TRBV20-1	TRBJ2-7